This is a list of T cell receptor beta chains from one sample in a study of tumor and adjacent non-tumor tissue in lung cancer. TCRdb ran MiXCR on the multiplex PCR reads and lists one entry per CDR3 protein. In the table there are 90,000 to 100,000 distinct CDR3 sequences, 80% of which are singletons. The sequenced sample consisted of distant non-tumor lung tissue. The receptors come from a man between 60 and 75 years old with small cell lung cancer. Each CDR3 is given without its conserved first and last residue. Each record gives: V gene, clone size, J gene, D gene, CDR3 protein. D genes are given only for firm matches. The size entry is marked missing in some rows and otherwise reads once, few, many or a size class.

v_call: TRBV11-3
clone_size: .
j_call: TRBJ2-3
d_call: .
cdr3_aa: ASSYPRGTQY

v_call: TRBV5-5
clone_size: medium-sized
j_call: TRBJ1-4
d_call: .
cdr3_aa: ASSWGLRRTNEKLF

v_call: TRBV4-2
clone_size: medium-sized
j_call: TRBJ1-1
d_call: .
cdr3_aa: ASSQDWGWTEAF

v_call: TRBV6-1
clone_size: .
j_call: TRBJ2-5
d_call: .
cdr3_aa: ASSETAGIGQETQY

v_call: TRBV6-1
clone_size: many
j_call: TRBJ2-2
d_call: .
cdr3_aa: ASSADRYPGELF

v_call: TRBV18
clone_size: .
j_call: TRBJ1-4
d_call: .
cdr3_aa: ASSPRGATNQKLF

v_call: TRBV7-8
clone_size: many
j_call: TRBJ2-1
d_call: .
cdr3_aa: ASSPLRAVNNEQF

v_call: TRBV6-6
clone_size: .
j_call: TRBJ1-3
d_call: TRBD1
cdr3_aa: ASSFHDRGYTIY

v_call: TRBV13
clone_size: once
j_call: TRBJ1-6
d_call: .
cdr3_aa: VSSQTDGSSYNSPLQ

v_call: TRBV29-1
clone_size: .
j_call: TRBJ2-3
d_call: .
cdr3_aa: SVQSQSTNTQY

v_call: TRBV6-6
clone_size: .
j_call: TRBJ2-7
d_call: TRBD2
cdr3_aa: DCRQLAGGSSYEQY

v_call: TRBV11-2
clone_size: .
j_call: TRBJ2-1
d_call: TRBD2
cdr3_aa: ANSSGGGTSESIYNEQF

v_call: TRBV6-2/TRBV6-3
clone_size: .
j_call: TRBJ2-7
d_call: TRBD2
cdr3_aa: ASKVAGVPMEQY

v_call: TRBV2
clone_size: .
j_call: TRBJ1-2
d_call: .
cdr3_aa: ASSEGAHNYGHT

v_call: TRBV13
clone_size: .
j_call: TRBJ2-1
d_call: .
cdr3_aa: TSSMGGNSDNEQF

v_call: TRBV5-6
clone_size: .
j_call: TRBJ1-5
d_call: .
cdr3_aa: ARKSGFGNQPQH

v_call: TRBV6-2/TRBV6-3
clone_size: .
j_call: TRBJ2-6
d_call: .
cdr3_aa: ASSPTGSGANVMT

v_call: TRBV29-1
clone_size: .
j_call: TRBJ2-5
d_call: TRBD2
cdr3_aa: SAGRACETHY

v_call: TRBV6-1
clone_size: .
j_call: TRBJ2-1
d_call: .
cdr3_aa: ASFQPTYNEQS

v_call: TRBV13
clone_size: .
j_call: TRBJ1-6
d_call: .
cdr3_aa: ASSPNDGNSYNSPLH

v_call: TRBV4-2
clone_size: .
j_call: TRBJ2-5
d_call: .
cdr3_aa: AGGQGSRQESQY

v_call: TRBV6-5
clone_size: .
j_call: TRBJ2-3
d_call: TRBD2
cdr3_aa: ASRASGSMDTRY